This T cell receptor (beta chain) was captured in a study of cytomegalovirus exposure and HLA in healthy donors. The PCR used 60 Vbeta and 13 Jbeta primers. Clones were sequenced by immunoSEQ multiplex PCR, and TCRdb holds only the in-frame ones, with some missing. The data hold approximately 110,000 clones, with 73% observed a single time. Study-level points and caveats: There were several of the most significant clusters that appeared linked to common viral pathogens in a later analysis.

This clone came up a few times. Its antigen is still unknown. Germline V gene sequence: CDR1 SGDLS, CDR2 YYNGEE. V was cut by 3 bases and J by 0 bases, with 12 bases left in between. This CDR3 region has 16 residues. The sample comprised PBMCs. This chain uses TRBV9 with TRBJ1-4, with D hard to call. This sequence was found in a man aged 55 to 69 in good health and CMV-seropositive. CDR3 protein: CASSEGGGATNEKLFF. The DNA of the CDR3 is TGTGCCAGCAGCGAGGGAGGTGGGGCAACTAATGAAAAACTGTTTTTT.